This T cell receptor (beta chain) is from a study of T cell repertoires in cytomegalovirus infection. Whole-study context: CMV infection plus the matching HLA type was flagged by public TCR beta signatures. General study findings and limits: Identification of carriers of CMV plus the relevant HLA was achieved through cumulative public TCR beta family frequency. HLA-C-restricted CMV clonotypes gave the most frequent clonotype in two of eight donors.

A word on this clonotype: Its antigen is unidentified.

Trimming stripped 6 bases from V and 5 bases from J, with 14 bases between. The CDR3 length is 15 residues. TCRdb re-called the reads through MiXCR, storing one row per CDR3 protein. In the table there are almost 500,000 distinct CDR3 sequences, 11% of which are singletons. This receptor was taken from a human donor in good health (CMV status not recorded). Some clones in this sample may be carry-over from other donors' samples. The V and J genes are TRBV12-3 or TRBV12-4 and TRBJ1-6, with D possibly TRBD1 on 5 matching bases. Sequenced: PBMCs. CDR3 coding DNA: TGTGCCAGCAGGGCCCCGGGGCAAGATAATTCACCCCTCCACTTT. Amino acids: CASRAPGQDNSPLHF.